This T cell receptor beta chain was profiled in a study of T cells in women clearing cervical HPV infection. Study-level background: Case blood was drawn when the lesion was first found; control blood after infection became undetectable.

Comments on this clone: What it binds is not known. The read ends 3 residues shy of where the CDR3 ends; the end is completed using the germline J gene.

CDR1 and CDR2 (germline): SGHAT, FQNNGV. The CDR3 is 13 amino acids. The V and J ends lost 6 bases and 3 bases respectively, with 11 bases between them. Generated by immunoSEQ multiplex PCR, the TCRdb table keeps only in-frame clones and is missing some. The sample holds 40,000 or so clones. The study, taken as a whole, reports: Associations may precede or follow infection; HPV-specific or memory T cells were not isolated.

The origin of this receptor is a woman between 18 and 69 years old with a cervical HPV16 infection that either progressed to CIN3+ or cleared (not recorded which). The chain combines TRBV11-2 with TRBJ1-1; TRBD1 might be the D (6 bases). The sequencing input was blood buffy coat. CDR3 amino acids: CASRTGRDTEAFF. The sequenced CDR3 bases are TGTGCCAGCAGAACAGGGCGGGACACTGAA.